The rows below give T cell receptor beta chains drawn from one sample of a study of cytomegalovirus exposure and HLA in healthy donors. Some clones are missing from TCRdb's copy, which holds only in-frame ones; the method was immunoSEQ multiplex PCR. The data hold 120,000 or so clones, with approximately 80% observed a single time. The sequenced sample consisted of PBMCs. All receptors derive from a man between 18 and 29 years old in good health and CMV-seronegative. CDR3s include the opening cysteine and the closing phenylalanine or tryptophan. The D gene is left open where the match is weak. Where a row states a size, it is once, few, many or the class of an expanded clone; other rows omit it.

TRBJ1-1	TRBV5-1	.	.	CASSLFSLNTEAFF	TGCGCCAGCAGCTTATTTTCGTTGAACACTGAAGCTTTCTTT
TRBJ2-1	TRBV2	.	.	CASSPLNEQFF	TGTGCCAGCTCCCCTCTCAATGAGCAGTTCTTC
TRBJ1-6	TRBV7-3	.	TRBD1	CASSPGPTGVSYNSPLHF	TGTGCCAGCAGCCCGGGCCCGACAGGGGTCTCCTATAATTCACCCCTCCACTTT
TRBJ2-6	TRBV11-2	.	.	CASSLVVSAGANVLTF	TGTGCCAGCAGCTTAGTTGTGTCGGCTGGGGCCAACGTCCTGACTTTC
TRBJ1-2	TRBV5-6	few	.	CASSPWTDIYGYTF	TGTGCCAGCAGCCCCTGGACGGACATCTATGGCTACACCTTC
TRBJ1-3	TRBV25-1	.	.	CASSESGGSGNTIYF	TGTGCCAGCAGTGAATCGGGGGGCTCTGGAAACACCATATATTTT
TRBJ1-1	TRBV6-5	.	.	CASSYSPGGYSRAFF	TGTGCCAGCAGTTACTCGCCGGGGGGCTATTCTAGGGCTTTCTTT
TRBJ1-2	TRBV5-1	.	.	CASSSGGRGESLRYTF	TGCGCCAGCAGCTCGGGGGGGCGCGGGGAATCCCTCCGCTACACCTTC
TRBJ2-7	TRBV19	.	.	CASSLSGSYEQYF	TGTGCCAGTAGTCTGTCGGGCTCCTACGAGCAGTACTTC
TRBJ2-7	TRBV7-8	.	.	CASSFLKTSYEQYF	TGTGCCAGCAGCTTCTTAAAGACTAGCTACGAGCAGTACTTC
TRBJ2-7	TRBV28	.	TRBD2	CASQSPGTSEYEQYF	TGTGCCAGCCAATCACCCGGGACTAGCGAATACGAGCAGTACTTC
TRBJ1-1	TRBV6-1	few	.	CASSDGNTGTEAFF	TGTGCCAGCAGTGACGGGAACACCGGCACTGAAGCTTTCTTT
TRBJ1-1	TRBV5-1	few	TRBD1	CASSLDRGGTEAFF	TGCGCCAGCAGCTTGGACAGGGGTGGAACTGAAGCTTTCTTT
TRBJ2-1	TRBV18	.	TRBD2	CASSPSGVVDNEQFF	TGTGCCAGCTCACCAAGCGGGGTCGTCGACAATGAGCAGTTCTTC
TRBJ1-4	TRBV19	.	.	CASSIEGAWGANEKLFF	TGTGCCAGTAGTATAGAGGGGGCCTGGGGAGCTAATGAAAAACTGTTTTTT
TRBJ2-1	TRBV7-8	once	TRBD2	CASSLSGGNNEQFF	TGTGCCAGCAGCCTTAGCGGGGGGAACAATGAGCAGTTCTTC
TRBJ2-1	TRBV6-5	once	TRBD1	CASSYATGSLQFF	TGTGCCAGCAGTTACGCGACAGGGAGTTTGCAGTTCTTC
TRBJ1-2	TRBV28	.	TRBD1	CASKSYGTGWKGYTF	TGTGCCAGCAAATCCTATGGGACAGGATGGAAAGGCTACACCTTC
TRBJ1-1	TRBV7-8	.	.	CASSLGTEFEAFF	TGTGCCAGCAGCTTAGGTACGGAGTTTGAAGCTTTCTTT
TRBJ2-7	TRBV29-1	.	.	CSVRTGSSYEQYF	TGCAGCGTGCGGACGGGGAGCTCCTACGAGCAGTACTTC
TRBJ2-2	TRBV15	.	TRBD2	CATSDIAGGHTGELFF	TGTGCCACCAGCGATATAGCGGGAGGGCACACCGGGGAGCTGTTTTTT
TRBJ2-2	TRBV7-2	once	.	CASSSGWTGTPRDTGELFF	TGTGCCAGCAGCTCCGGATGGACCGGGACTCCACGAGACACCGGGGAGCTGTTTTTT
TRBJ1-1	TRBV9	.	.	CASSPLLNTEAFF	TGTGCCAGCAGCCCCCTTTTGAACACTGAAGCTTTCTTT
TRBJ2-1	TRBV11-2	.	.	CASSGRGAGVNSYNEQFF	TGTGCCAGCAGCGGAAGGGGAGCGGGTGTAAACTCCTACAATGAGCAGTTCTTC
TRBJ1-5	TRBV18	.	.	CASSPVRMAGGAVNQPQHF	TGTGCCAGCTCACCGGTTAGAATGGCGGGAGGGGCAGTTAATCAGCCCCAGCATTTT
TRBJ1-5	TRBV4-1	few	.	CASSQVFRGRGNQPQHF	TGCGCCAGCAGCCAAGTATTCAGGGGCAGGGGCAATCAGCCCCAGCATTTT
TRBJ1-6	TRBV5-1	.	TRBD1	CASSLTSGTDSPLHF	TGCGCCAGCAGCCTCACATCCGGGACAGATTCACCCCTCCACTTT
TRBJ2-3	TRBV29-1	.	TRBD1	CSVAGQGAADTQYF	TGCAGCGTTGCCGGACAGGGGGCCGCAGATACGCAGTATTTT